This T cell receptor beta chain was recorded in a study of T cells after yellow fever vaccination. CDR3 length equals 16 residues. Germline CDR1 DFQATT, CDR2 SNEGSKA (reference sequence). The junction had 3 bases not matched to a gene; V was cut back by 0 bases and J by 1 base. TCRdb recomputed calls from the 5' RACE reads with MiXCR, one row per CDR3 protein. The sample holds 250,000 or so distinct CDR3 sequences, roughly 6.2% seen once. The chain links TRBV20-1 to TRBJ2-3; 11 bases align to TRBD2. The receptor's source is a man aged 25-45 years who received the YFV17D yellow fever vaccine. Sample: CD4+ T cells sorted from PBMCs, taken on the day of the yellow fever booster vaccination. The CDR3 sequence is CSARDVLAGGTDTQYF. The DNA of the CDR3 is TGCAGTGCTAGAGATGTACTAGCGGGAGGCACAGATACGCAGTATTTT.